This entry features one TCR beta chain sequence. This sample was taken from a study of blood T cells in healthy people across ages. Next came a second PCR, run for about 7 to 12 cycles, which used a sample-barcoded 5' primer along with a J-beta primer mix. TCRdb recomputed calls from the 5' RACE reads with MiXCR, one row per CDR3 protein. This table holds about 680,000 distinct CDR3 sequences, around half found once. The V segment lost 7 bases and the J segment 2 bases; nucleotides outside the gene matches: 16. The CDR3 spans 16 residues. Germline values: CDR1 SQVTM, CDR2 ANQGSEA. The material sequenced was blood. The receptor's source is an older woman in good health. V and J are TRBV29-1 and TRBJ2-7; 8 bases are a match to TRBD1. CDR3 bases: TGCAGCGCCCCTCGTGGGTTAGACAGGGGAACCTACGAGCAGTACTTC. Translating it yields CSAPRGLDRGTYEQYF.